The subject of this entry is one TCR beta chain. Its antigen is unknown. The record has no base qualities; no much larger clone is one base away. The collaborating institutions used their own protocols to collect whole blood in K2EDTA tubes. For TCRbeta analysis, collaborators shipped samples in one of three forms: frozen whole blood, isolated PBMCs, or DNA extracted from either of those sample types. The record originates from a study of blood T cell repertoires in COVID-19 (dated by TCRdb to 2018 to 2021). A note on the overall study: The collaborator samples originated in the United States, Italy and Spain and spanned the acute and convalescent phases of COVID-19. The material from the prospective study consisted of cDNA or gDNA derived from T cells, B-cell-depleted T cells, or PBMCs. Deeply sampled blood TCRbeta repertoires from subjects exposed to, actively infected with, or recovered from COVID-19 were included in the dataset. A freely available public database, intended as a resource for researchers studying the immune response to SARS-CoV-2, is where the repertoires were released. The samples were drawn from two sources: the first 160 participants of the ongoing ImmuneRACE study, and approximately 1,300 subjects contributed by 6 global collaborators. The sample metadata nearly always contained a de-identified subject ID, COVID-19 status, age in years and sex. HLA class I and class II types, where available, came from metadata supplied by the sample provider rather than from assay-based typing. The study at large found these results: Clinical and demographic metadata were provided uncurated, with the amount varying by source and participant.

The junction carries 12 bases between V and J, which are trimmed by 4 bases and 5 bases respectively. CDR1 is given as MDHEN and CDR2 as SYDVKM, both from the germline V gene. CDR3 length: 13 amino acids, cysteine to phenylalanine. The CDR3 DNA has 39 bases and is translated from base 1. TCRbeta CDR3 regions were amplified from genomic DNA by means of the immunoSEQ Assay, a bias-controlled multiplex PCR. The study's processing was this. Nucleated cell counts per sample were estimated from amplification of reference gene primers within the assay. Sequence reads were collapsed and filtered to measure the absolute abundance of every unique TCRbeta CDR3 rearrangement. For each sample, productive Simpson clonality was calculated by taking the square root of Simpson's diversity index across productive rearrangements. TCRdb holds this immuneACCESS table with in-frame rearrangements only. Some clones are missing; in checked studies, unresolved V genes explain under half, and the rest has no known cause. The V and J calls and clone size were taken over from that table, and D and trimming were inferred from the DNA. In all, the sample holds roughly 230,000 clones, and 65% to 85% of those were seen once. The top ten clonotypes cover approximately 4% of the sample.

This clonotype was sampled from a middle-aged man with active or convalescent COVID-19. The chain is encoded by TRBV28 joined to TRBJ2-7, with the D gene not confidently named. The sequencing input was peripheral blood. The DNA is TGTGCCAGCAGTTCCCTCCGTATCGACGAGCAGTACTTC. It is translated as CASSSLRIDEQYF.